The clone carrying this T cell receptor (beta chain) was seen only once. RNA transcripts were the template for amplifying TCR beta CDR3 regions. HTBI primers were used for first-round RT-PCR of the TCR CDR3. TCRdb redid the calling of the multiplex PCR reads with MiXCR, one entry per CDR3 protein. The profile covers under 650,000 distinct CDR3 sequences, with 15% to 20% appearing a single time and 3.5% to 4% taken by the ten largest. These data originate in a study of T cells in Graves' hyperthyroidism and ophthalmopathy. This CDR3 contains 19 residues. J gave up 0 bases and V 6 bases, and 14 bases lay outside the gene matches. CDR1 is WNHNN and CDR2 is SYGVQD in the germline V gene (reference sequence).

Material for sequencing was blood. The chain carries TRBV10-1 and TRBJ2-6, with 7 nucleotides matching TRBD1. This TCR was sampled from a woman in her thirties with Graves' hyperthyroidism. The CDR3 bases are TGCGCCAGCAGACTCTCCCAGGGGGAATCCTCCTCTGGGGCCAACGTCCTGACTTTC. Amino acid sequence: CASRLSQGESSSGANVLTF.